The rows below give T cell receptor beta chains drawn from one sample of a study of cytomegalovirus exposure and HLA in healthy donors. The protocol was immunoSEQ multiplex PCR, while the TCRdb copy is restricted to in-frame clones and leaves out a portion. The table has fewer than 200,000 clones, roughly 87% seen once; the top ten hold under 0.6%. Sequencing used PBMCs. These receptors originate from a woman aged 50 to 60 in good health and CMV-seronegative. CDR3s include the opening cysteine and the closing phenylalanine or tryptophan. A D gene is named only where the DNA matches it firmly. Clone size is shown for a subset of rows, as once, few, many or a class of expanded clone.

d_call: .
v_call: TRBV7-3
clone_size: .
j_call: TRBJ2-3
cdr3_nt: TGTGCCAGCAGCTCCTACAGGGACGCGGATACGCAGTATTTT
cdr3_aa: CASSSYRDADTQYF

d_call: .
v_call: TRBV9
clone_size: .
j_call: TRBJ2-5
cdr3_nt: TGTGCCAGCAGCGTGAGCGGACAAGAGACCCAGTACTTC
cdr3_aa: CASSVSGQETQYF

d_call: .
v_call: TRBV19
clone_size: .
j_call: TRBJ1-2
cdr3_nt: TGTGCCAGTAGTCCTAGGACAGTCTACTATGGCTACACCTTC
cdr3_aa: CASSPRTVYYGYTF

d_call: .
v_call: TRBV5-1
clone_size: .
j_call: TRBJ2-3
cdr3_nt: TGCGCCAGCGTCCACGGAGGCAGGGGTACAGATACGCAGTATTTT
cdr3_aa: CASVHGGRGTDTQYF

d_call: .
v_call: TRBV28
clone_size: .
j_call: TRBJ2-7
cdr3_nt: TGTGCCAGCCCGCCCGAGGGGACTCTCCAAAACTACGAGCAGTACTTC
cdr3_aa: CASPPEGTLQNYEQYF

d_call: TRBD2
v_call: TRBV6-1
clone_size: .
j_call: TRBJ2-1
cdr3_nt: TGTGCCAGCACTAAAGCGGGGGGGGCGGGAAATGAGCAGTTCTTC
cdr3_aa: CASTKAGGAGNEQFF

d_call: .
v_call: TRBV5-6
clone_size: .
j_call: TRBJ2-3
cdr3_nt: TGTGCCAGCAGCTTGGCCGACAGAGATACGCAGTATTTT
cdr3_aa: CASSLADRDTQYF

d_call: TRBD1
v_call: TRBV28
clone_size: .
j_call: TRBJ1-6
cdr3_nt: TGTGCCAGCAGTTTGTCGGACAGGGGGAAGGGTTCACCCCTCCACTTT
cdr3_aa: CASSLSDRGKGSPLHF

d_call: TRBD2
v_call: TRBV11-2
clone_size: .
j_call: TRBJ2-3
cdr3_nt: TGTGCCAGCAGCCCGAATAGCGGGACTAGCACAGATACGCAGTATTTT
cdr3_aa: CASSPNSGTSTDTQYF

d_call: TRBD1
v_call: TRBV5-1
clone_size: .
j_call: TRBJ1-2
cdr3_nt: TGCGCCAGCAGCTTCTTAGGGGACAGGGATGTTCTGTATGGCTACACCTTC
cdr3_aa: CASSFLGDRDVLYGYTF

d_call: TRBD2
v_call: TRBV30
clone_size: .
j_call: TRBJ2-7
cdr3_nt: TGTGCCTGGAGTTTAGCGGGTTCTAGCGACGAGCAGTACTTC
cdr3_aa: CAWSLAGSSDEQYF

d_call: TRBD2
v_call: TRBV7-2
clone_size: .
j_call: TRBJ2-7
cdr3_nt: TGTGCCAGCAGCCTTCTAGCGGGAGGGGGCTCCTACGAGCAGTACTTC
cdr3_aa: CASSLLAGGGSYEQYF

d_call: TRBD2
v_call: TRBV7-9
clone_size: few
j_call: TRBJ2-1
cdr3_nt: TGTGCCAGCATGGGAGGGCGCTCCTACAATGAGCAGTTCTTC
cdr3_aa: CASMGGRSYNEQFF

d_call: .
v_call: TRBV15
clone_size: .
j_call: TRBJ2-3
cdr3_nt: TGTGCCACCAGCAGAGATCAAGCCGCCGGTACGCAGTATTTT
cdr3_aa: CATSRDQAAGTQYF

d_call: TRBD1
v_call: TRBV5-5
clone_size: .
j_call: TRBJ2-7
cdr3_nt: TGTGCCAGCAGCCCTATACAGGGGTCCTACGAGCAGTACTTC
cdr3_aa: CASSPIQGSYEQYF

d_call: TRBD1
v_call: TRBV19
clone_size: few
j_call: TRBJ2-1
cdr3_nt: TGTGCCAGTAGTATAGATGTCACAGGGGGCAATGAGCAGTTCTTC
cdr3_aa: CASSIDVTGGNEQFF

d_call: .
v_call: TRBV5-1
clone_size: .
j_call: TRBJ1-2
cdr3_nt: TGCGCCAGCAGCTTGGCGCAGACAAACTATGGCTACACCTTC
cdr3_aa: CASSLAQTNYGYTF

d_call: TRBD2
v_call: TRBV7-2
clone_size: few
j_call: TRBJ2-4
cdr3_nt: TGTGCCAGCAGCCCGCGGGGGGGAGTTAACATTCAGTACTTC
cdr3_aa: CASSPRGGVNIQYF

d_call: TRBD2
v_call: TRBV27
clone_size: .
j_call: TRBJ2-4
cdr3_nt: TGTGCCAGCAGCGCCCTCGGGACTAGCGGGATAGCCAAAAACATTCAGTACTTC
cdr3_aa: CASSALGTSGIAKNIQYF

d_call: .
v_call: TRBV4-1
clone_size: once
j_call: TRBJ1-6
cdr3_nt: TGCGCCAGCAGCCAAGTTTGGGAGCCTAATTCACCCCTCCACTTT
cdr3_aa: CASSQVWEPNSPLHF

d_call: TRBD1
v_call: TRBV27
clone_size: .
j_call: TRBJ1-2
cdr3_nt: TGTGCCAGCAGTTTAGATTCGGACAGGGGCTATGGCTACACCTTC
cdr3_aa: CASSLDSDRGYGYTF

d_call: .
v_call: TRBV14
clone_size: .
j_call: TRBJ1-5
cdr3_nt: TGTGCCAGCAGCCCCTCGGCGGCTAATCAGCCCCAGCATTTT
cdr3_aa: CASSPSAANQPQHF

d_call: .
v_call: TRBV4-1
clone_size: few
j_call: TRBJ2-4
cdr3_nt: TGCGCCAGCAGCCCTCAACAGGTAGCCAAAAACATTCAGTACTTC
cdr3_aa: CASSPQQVAKNIQYF

d_call: .
v_call: TRBV28
clone_size: .
j_call: TRBJ1-2
cdr3_nt: TGTGCCAGCAGTCCGCCCACAGGGTACTCTGGCTACACCTTC
cdr3_aa: CASSPPTGYSGYTF

d_call: .
v_call: TRBV6-6
clone_size: .
j_call: TRBJ1-5
cdr3_nt: TGTGCCAGCAGTTACTCATCGGGCGGAGGTCAGCCCCAGCATTTT
cdr3_aa: CASSYSSGGGQPQHF

d_call: TRBD1
v_call: TRBV2
clone_size: once
j_call: TRBJ2-4
cdr3_nt: TGTGCCAGCAGTGACAGGACAGGGGCTGGCAAAAACATTCAGTACTTC
cdr3_aa: CASSDRTGAGKNIQYF

d_call: .
v_call: TRBV29-1
clone_size: .
j_call: TRBJ1-2
cdr3_nt: TGCAGCGTTGAATCGGGGAGGGGTAGTGGCTACACCTTC
cdr3_aa: CSVESGRGSGYTF

d_call: TRBD2
v_call: TRBV28
clone_size: .
j_call: TRBJ2-1
cdr3_nt: TGTGCCAGCAGTCAAGGACTAGCGGGGCCCTTAGACGAGCAGTTCTTC
cdr3_aa: CASSQGLAGPLDEQFF

d_call: TRBD2
v_call: TRBV2
clone_size: .
j_call: TRBJ2-3
cdr3_nt: TGTGCCTGCGGGGGGCGGGCGACAGATACGCAGTATTTT
cdr3_aa: CACGGRATDTQYF

d_call: .
v_call: TRBV11-1
clone_size: .
j_call: TRBJ1-6
cdr3_nt: TGTGCCAGCAGCTTGCAGTCCTATTCACCCCTCCACTTT
cdr3_aa: CASSLQSYSPLHF

d_call: TRBD1
v_call: TRBV30
clone_size: .
j_call: TRBJ1-6
cdr3_nt: TGTGCCTGGAGGAGGACAGGGGGCTTTCGTCCCACTAACCTCCACTTT
cdr3_aa: CAWRRTGGFRPTNLHF

d_call: .
v_call: TRBV7-2
clone_size: once
j_call: TRBJ1-1
cdr3_nt: TGTGCCAGCAGCTCCCCCGGGGGGCGGGGACGCACTGAAGCTTTCTTT
cdr3_aa: CASSSPGGRGRTEAFF

d_call: TRBD1
v_call: TRBV28
clone_size: .
j_call: TRBJ2-2
cdr3_nt: TGTGCCAGCAGCGCCGGGACAGGGGAAGCCGGGGAGCTGTTTTTT
cdr3_aa: CASSAGTGEAGELFF

d_call: .
v_call: TRBV6-4
clone_size: .
j_call: TRBJ1-1
cdr3_nt: TGTGCCAGCAGTGCGCAGGGCCCTGAAGCTTTCTTT
cdr3_aa: CASSAQGPEAFF